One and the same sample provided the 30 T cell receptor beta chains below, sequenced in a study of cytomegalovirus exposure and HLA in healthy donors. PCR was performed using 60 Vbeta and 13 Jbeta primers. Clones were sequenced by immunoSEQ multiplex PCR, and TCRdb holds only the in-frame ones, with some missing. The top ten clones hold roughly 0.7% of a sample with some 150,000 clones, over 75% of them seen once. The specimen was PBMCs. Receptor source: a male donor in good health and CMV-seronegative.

The CDR3 here is CASSEASGGSTGELFF. DNA of the CDR3: TGTGCCAGCAGTGAAGCTAGCGGGGGATCAACCGGGGAGCTGTTTTTT. The rearrangement links TRBV6-4 to TRBJ2-2, with 10 bases that match TRBD2. With V trimmed by 3 bases and J by 5 bases, 6 bases remained unmatched. CDR1 is MRHNA and CDR2 is SNTAGT in the germline V gene. The CDR3 consists of 16 residues.

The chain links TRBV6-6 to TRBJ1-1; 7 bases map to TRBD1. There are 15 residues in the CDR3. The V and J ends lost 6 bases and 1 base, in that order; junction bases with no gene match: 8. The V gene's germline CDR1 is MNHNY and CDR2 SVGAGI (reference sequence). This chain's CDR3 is CASSKGGAGNTEAFF. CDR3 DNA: TGTGCCAGCAGCAAAGGGGGCGCCGGGAACACTGAAGCTTTCTTT.

The CDR3 DNA follows: TGTGCCAGCAGCCAGGAGCCCGGACAGGGGGCGGGGAACACTGAAGCTTTCTTT. Amino acids: CASSQEPGQGAGNTEAFF. The rearrangement joins TRBV14 to TRBJ1-1, with 11 bases identical to TRBD1. Germline V CDR1 and CDR2: SGHDN, FVKESK. With 3 bases clipped from V and 1 base from J, the junction kept 10 bases outside the gene matches. There are 18 residues in the CDR3.

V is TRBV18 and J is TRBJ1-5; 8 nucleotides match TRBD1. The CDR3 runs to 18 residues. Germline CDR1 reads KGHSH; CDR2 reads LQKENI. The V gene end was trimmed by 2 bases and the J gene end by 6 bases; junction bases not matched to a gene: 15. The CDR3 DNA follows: TGTGCCAGCTCACCAAGGGAAGGGGGACAGGCCATGCCTCAGCCCCAGCATTTT. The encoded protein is CASSPREGGQAMPQPQHF.

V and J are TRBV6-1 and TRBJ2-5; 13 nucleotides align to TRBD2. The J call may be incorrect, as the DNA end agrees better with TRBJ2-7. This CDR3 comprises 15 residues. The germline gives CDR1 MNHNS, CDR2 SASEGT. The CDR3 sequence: CASSEGTSGTYEQYF. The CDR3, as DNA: TGTGCCAGCAGTGAGGGGACTAGCGGGACCTACGAGCAGTACTTC.

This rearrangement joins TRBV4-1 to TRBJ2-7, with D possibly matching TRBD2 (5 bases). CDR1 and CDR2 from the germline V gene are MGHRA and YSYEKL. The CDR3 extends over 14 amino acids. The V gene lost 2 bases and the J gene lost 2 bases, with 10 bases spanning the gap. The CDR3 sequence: CASSQRETTYEQYF. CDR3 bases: TGCGCCAGCAGCCAACGGGAAACCACCTACGAGCAGTACTTC.

The CDR3 coding sequence is TGTGCCAGTAGGAGACAGGGAAGCACCGGGGAGCTGTTTTTT. Translation gives CASRRQGSTGELFF. The chain joins TRBV19 to TRBJ2-2; 7 nucleotides align to TRBD1. This CDR3 contains 14 residues. The V gene end was trimmed by 6 bases and the J gene end by 4 bases; junction bases not matched to a gene: 5. Germline assignment: CDR1 LNHDA and CDR2 SQIVND (reference sequence).

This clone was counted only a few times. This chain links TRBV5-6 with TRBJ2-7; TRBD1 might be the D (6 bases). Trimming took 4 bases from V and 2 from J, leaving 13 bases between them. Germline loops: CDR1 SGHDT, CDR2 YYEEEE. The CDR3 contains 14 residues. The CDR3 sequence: CASSTRTAPYEQYF. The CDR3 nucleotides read TGTGCCAGCAGCACTCGGACAGCCCCCTACGAGCAGTACTTC.

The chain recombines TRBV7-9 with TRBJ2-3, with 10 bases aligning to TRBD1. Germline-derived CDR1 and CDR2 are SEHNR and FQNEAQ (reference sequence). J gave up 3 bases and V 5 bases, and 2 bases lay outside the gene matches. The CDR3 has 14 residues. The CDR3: CASSPGQGTDTQYF. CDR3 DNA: TGTGCCAGCAGCCCGGGACAGGGGACAGATACGCAGTATTTT.

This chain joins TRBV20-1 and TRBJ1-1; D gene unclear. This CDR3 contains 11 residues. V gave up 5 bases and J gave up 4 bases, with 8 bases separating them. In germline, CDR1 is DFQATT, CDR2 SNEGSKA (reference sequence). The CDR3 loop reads CSAEFGTEAFF. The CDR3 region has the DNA TGCAGTGCTGAGTTTGGCACTGAAGCTTTCTTT.

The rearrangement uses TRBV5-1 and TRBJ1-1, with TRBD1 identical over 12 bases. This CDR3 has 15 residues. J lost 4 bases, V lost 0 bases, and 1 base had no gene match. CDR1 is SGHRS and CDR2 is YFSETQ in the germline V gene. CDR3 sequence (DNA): TGCGCCAGCAGCTTGGGGGACAGGGGGCCCACTGAAGCTTTCTTT. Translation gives CASSLGDRGPTEAFF.

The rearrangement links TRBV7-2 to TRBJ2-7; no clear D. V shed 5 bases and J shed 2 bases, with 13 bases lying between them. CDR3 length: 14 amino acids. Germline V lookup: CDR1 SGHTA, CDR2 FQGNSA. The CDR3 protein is CASSLTIRAYEQYF. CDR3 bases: TGTGCCAGCAGCCTAACCATCCGTGCCTACGAGCAGTACTTC.

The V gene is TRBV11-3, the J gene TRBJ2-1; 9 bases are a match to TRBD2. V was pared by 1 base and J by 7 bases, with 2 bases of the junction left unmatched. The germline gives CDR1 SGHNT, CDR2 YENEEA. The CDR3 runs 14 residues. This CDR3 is CASSLGGGGNEQFF. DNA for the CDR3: TGTGCCAGCAGCTTAGGCGGGGGGGGAAATGAGCAGTTCTTC.

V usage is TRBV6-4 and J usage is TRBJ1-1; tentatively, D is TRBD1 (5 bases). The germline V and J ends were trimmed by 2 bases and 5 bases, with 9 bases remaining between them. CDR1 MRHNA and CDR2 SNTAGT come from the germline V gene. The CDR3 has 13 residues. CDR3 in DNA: TGTGCCAGCAGTGACAGGGGCGGTACTGAAGCTTTCTTT. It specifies CASSDRGGTEAFF.

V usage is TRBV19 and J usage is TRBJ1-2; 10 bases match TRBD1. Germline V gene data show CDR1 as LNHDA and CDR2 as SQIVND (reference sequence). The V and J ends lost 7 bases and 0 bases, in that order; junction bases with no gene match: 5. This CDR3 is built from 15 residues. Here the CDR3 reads CASTFGTGANYGYTF. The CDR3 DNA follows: TGTGCCAGTACCTTCGGGACAGGGGCTAACTATGGCTACACCTTC. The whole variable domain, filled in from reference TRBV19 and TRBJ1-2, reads DGGITQSPKYLFRKEGQNVTLSCEQNLNHDAMYWYRQDPGQGLRLIYYSQIVNDFQKGDIAEGYSVSREKKESFPLTVTSAQKNPTAFYLCASTFGTGANYGYTFGSGTRLTVV.

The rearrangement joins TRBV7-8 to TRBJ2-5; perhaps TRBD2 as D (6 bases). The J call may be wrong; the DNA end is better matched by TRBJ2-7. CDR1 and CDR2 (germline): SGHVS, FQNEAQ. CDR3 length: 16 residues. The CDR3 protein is CASSVRGGANSYEQYF. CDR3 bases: TGTGCCAGCAGCGTCCGAGGCGGGGCCAACTCCTACGAGCAGTACTTC.

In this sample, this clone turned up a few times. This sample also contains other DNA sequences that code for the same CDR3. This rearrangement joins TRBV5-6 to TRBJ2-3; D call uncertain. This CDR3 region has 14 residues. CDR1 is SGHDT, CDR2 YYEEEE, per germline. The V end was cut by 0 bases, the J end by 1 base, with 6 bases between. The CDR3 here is CASSLGAGTDTQYF. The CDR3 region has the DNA TGTGCCAGCAGCTTGGGGGCCGGCACAGATACGCAGTATTTT.

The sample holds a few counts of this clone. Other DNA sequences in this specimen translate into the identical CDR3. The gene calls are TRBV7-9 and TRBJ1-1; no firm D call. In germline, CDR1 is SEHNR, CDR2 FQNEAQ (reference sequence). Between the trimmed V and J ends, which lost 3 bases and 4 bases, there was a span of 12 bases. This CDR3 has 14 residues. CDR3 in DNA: TGTGCCAGCAGCTTTCTCGGGTCTGCCACTGAAGCTTTCTTT. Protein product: CASSFLGSATEAFF.

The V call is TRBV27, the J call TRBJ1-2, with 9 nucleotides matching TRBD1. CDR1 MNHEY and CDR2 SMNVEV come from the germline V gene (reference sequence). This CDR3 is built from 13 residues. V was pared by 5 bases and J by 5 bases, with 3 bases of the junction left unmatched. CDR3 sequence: CASSNGQGYGYTF. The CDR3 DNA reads TGTGCCAGCAGTAACGGACAGGGGTATGGCTACACCTTC.

The CDR3 protein is CASSRLAGSGEQYF. CDR3 in DNA: TGTGCCAGCAGCAGACTAGCGGGATCGGGCGAGCAGTACTTC. The chain recombines TRBV5-4 with TRBJ2-5; 11 bases are a match to TRBD2. TRBJ2-7 explains the end of the DNA better; the J call may be wrong. CDR3 length: 14 residues. In germline, CDR1 is SGHNT, CDR2 YYREEE (reference sequence).

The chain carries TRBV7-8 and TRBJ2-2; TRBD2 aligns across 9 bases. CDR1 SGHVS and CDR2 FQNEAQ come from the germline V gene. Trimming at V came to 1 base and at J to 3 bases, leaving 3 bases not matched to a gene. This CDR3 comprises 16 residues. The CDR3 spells CASSLGREGHTGELFF. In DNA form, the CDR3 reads TGTGCCAGCAGCTTAGGGCGGGAGGGACACACCGGGGAGCTGTTTTTT.

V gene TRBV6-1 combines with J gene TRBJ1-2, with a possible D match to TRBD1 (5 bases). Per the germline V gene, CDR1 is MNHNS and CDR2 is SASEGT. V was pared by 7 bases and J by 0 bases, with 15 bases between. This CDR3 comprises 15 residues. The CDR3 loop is CASIRDSLANYGYTF. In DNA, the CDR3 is TGTGCCAGCATAAGAGACAGCCTAGCTAACTATGGCTACACCTTC.

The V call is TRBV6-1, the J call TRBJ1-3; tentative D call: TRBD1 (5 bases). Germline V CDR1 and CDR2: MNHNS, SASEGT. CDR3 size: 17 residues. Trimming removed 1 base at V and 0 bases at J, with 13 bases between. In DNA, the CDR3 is TGTGCCAGCAGTGAAGGGCCGGGGGGGTACTCTGGAAACACCATATATTTT. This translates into CASSEGPGGYSGNTIYF.

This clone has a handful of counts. The CDR3 nucleotides read TGTGCCAGCAGCCAAGAACAGCTCGGGGCTAGCGGGAGGGAGGGAGATACGCAGTATTTT. It translates to CASSQEQLGASGREGDTQYF. V is TRBV4-2 and J is TRBJ2-3; 12 bases are a match to TRBD2. Germline CDR1 and CDR2: LGHNA and YNFKEQ. CDR3 length equals 20 residues. The ends lost 0 bases at V and 5 bases at J; junction bases unmatched: 15.

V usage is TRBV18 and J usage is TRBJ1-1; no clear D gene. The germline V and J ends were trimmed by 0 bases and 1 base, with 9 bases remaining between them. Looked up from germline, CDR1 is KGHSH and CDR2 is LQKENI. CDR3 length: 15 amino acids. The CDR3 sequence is CASSPPFSGNTEAFF. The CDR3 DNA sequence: TGTGCCAGCTCACCACCGTTTTCGGGGAACACTGAAGCTTTCTTT.

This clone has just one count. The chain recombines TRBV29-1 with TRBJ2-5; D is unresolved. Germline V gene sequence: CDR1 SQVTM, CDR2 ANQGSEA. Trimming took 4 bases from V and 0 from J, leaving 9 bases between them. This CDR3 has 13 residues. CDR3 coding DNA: TGCAGCGTTGCGTACGGTGACCAAGAGACCCAGTACTTC. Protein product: CSVAYGDQETQYF.

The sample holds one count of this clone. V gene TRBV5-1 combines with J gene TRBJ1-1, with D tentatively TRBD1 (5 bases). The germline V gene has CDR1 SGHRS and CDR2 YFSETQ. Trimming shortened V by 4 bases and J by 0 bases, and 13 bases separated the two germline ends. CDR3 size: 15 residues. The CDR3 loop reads CASSQVDSMNTEAFF. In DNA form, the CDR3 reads TGCGCCAGCAGCCAGGTTGACAGCATGAACACTGAAGCTTTCTTT.

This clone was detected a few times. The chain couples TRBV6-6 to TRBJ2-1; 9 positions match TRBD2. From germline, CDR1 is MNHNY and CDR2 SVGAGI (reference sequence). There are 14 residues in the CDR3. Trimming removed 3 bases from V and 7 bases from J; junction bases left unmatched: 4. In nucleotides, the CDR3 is TGTGCCAGCAGTTATAGCGGGGGAGGTAATGAGCAGTTCTTC. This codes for CASSYSGGGNEQFF.

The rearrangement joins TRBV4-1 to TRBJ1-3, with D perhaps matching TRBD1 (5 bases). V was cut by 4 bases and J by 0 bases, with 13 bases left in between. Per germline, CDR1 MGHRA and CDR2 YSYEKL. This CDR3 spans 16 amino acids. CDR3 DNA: TGCGCCAGCAGCCGCAGACAGTTCGGCTCTGGAAACACCATATATTTT. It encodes CASSRRQFGSGNTIYF.

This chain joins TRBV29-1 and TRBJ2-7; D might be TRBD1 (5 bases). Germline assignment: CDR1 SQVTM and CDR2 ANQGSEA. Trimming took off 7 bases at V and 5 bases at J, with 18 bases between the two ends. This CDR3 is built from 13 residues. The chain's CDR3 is CSANRNQGDEQYF. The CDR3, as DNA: TGCAGCGCCAACCGAAATCAGGGCGACGAGCAGTACTTC.